This TCR beta chain was identified during a study of OX40 agonist ivuxolimab in advanced cancers. Concerning the study at large: Ivuxolimab was a fully human IgG2 agonistic monoclonal antibody targeting the costimulatory receptor OX40 (CD134). Intravenous ivuxolimab was administered to patients every 2 weeks at six dose levels: 0.01, 0.1, 0.3, 1.5, 3 and 10 mg/kg. Among the approximately 50 dose-escalation patients, around 19 had hepatocellular carcinoma, 15 or so melanoma, 9 renal cell carcinoma and 9 head and neck cancer. In the dose-escalation cohort, more than 75% of patients were male, and the mean age was approximately 64 years, with a range of roughly 23 to 85. Patients were allowed to have had prior anti-PD-1, anti-PD-L1 or anti-CTLA-4 therapy, and approximately 40% of the dose-escalation patients had been treated with checkpoint inhibitors. Partial responses were achieved by three dose-escalation patients, of whom one had hepatocellular carcinoma and two had cutaneous melanoma. Peripheral TCRbeta sequencing aimed to test whether ivuxolimab altered TCR sequence diversity and caused clonal T-cell expansion. The paper reports the monotherapy dose-escalation portion (N of about 54 patients) of the phase I ivuxolimab trial.

Overall study results and their limits: After ivuxolimab, expanded clones were on average more numerous among CD8+ T cells than among CD4+ T cells. In partial responders in the 0.1-3.0 mg/kg groups, normalized peripheral clonal expansion was found to be among the lowest, especially among CD8+ T cells. The antigen specificity of the peripheral T cells that underwent clonal expansion was not determined. Clonal expansion of both CD4+ and CD8+ blood T cells was observed from baseline to week 6 at doses 0.1 to 3.0 mg/kg. Low levels of normalized T-cell clonal expansion were also seen in some patients who did not respond.

The trial excluded patients who had a history of autoimmune disease or who were on systemic immunosuppression. Peripheral blood for TCR sequencing was drawn from every dose cohort at baseline, at cycle 4 day 1 and at cycle 7 day 1. Samples came from an open-label, multicenter, first-in-human phase I dose-escalation trial of ivuxolimab. The trial enrolled adults with locally advanced or metastatic head and neck squamous cell, hepatocellular, melanoma or renal cell carcinoma. Before TCR sequencing, CD4+ T cells and CD8+ T cells were sorted from peripheral blood as separate populations. CDR1 PRHDT and CDR2 FYEKMQ are derived from the germline V gene (reference sequence). The cysteine opens and the phenylalanine closes a CDR3 of 15 amino acids. Only the CDR3 DNA stays, 45 bases, in frame from base 1. After removal of 5 bases from V and 5 bases from J, the junction retains 4 bases not matched to a gene.

As for this clone: Its cognate antigen has yet to be identified. Base qualities are not recorded, but no much larger clone differs from it by a single base.

Genomic DNA was extracted from sorted cells for sequencing of the TCRbeta CDR3 region. The immunoSEQ Assay was used for sequencing of TCRbeta CDR3 regions. Here the immuneACCESS table is served through TCRdb, limited to in-frame sequences with V and J called. Missing clones are a known gap in these copies; in checked studies unresolved V genes cover under half, and the rest lacks a known reason. Here the sample has around 68,000 clones; roughly nine tenths occur a single time. Just over 0.3% of the sample goes to the ten largest clones. The receptor's source is an adult with an advanced solid tumor such as melanoma, head and neck, liver or kidney cancer. This sample comprised CD4+ or CD8+ T cells sorted from blood, obtained in a trial of the OX40 agonist ivuxolimab. Rearrangement joined TRBV13 to TRBJ2-1, with TRBD2 matching 12 junction bases. The base sequence is TGTGCCAGCAGCCCTGGACTAGCGGGGAACAATGAGCAGTTCTTC. It codes for CASSPGLAGNNEQFF.